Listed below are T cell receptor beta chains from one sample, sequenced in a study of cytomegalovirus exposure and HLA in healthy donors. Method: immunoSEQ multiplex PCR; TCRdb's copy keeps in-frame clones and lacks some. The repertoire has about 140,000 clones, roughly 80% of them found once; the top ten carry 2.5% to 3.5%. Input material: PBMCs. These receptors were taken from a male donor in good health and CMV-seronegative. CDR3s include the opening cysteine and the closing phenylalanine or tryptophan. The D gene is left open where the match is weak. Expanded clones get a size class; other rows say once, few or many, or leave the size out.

CDR3nt: TGTGCCAGCAGTTCCCAACTAGCGGGAGCCTACAATGAGCAGTTCTTC
CDR3aa: CASSSQLAGAYNEQFF
v_gene: TRBV28
abundance: .
d_gene: TRBD2
j_gene: TRBJ2-1

CDR3nt: TGCGCCAGCAGCCACGACAGTTTGAACACTGAAGCTTTCTTT
CDR3aa: CASSHDSLNTEAFF
v_gene: TRBV4-3
abundance: .
d_gene: .
j_gene: TRBJ1-1

CDR3nt: TGTGCCAGCAGCTTGATATCTTCTGGAAACACCATATATTTT
CDR3aa: CASSLISSGNTIYF
v_gene: TRBV5-5
abundance: .
d_gene: .
j_gene: TRBJ1-3

CDR3nt: TGTTCCAGCAGCCCTCGGGGGTCTTCTTTTCGCGAGCAGTACTTC
CDR3aa: CSSSPRGSSFREQYF
v_gene: TRBV7-9
abundance: .
d_gene: .
j_gene: TRBJ2-7

CDR3nt: TGTGCCAGCAGCTTAGCGGGTCAGGGATCTGGCACTGAAGCTTTCTTT
CDR3aa: CASSLAGQGSGTEAFF
v_gene: TRBV7-8
abundance: .
d_gene: .
j_gene: TRBJ1-1

CDR3nt: TGTGCCAGCAGCTTAGACTCCGGGGAGCTGTTTTTT
CDR3aa: CASSLDSGELFF
v_gene: TRBV7-3
abundance: .
d_gene: .
j_gene: TRBJ2-2

CDR3nt: TGTGCCAGCAGCTATCGGACAGGCACCGGGGAGCTGTTTTTT
CDR3aa: CASSYRTGTGELFF
v_gene: TRBV7-2
abundance: once
d_gene: TRBD1
j_gene: TRBJ2-2

CDR3nt: TGTGCCAGCTCACCCAGACAGGCGGCCGGGGAGCTGTTTTTT
CDR3aa: CASSPRQAAGELFF
v_gene: TRBV18
abundance: .
d_gene: .
j_gene: TRBJ2-2

CDR3nt: TGTGCCAGCAGCCGAGGACTAGCGGGGGGCTCTAGCACAGATACGCAGTATTTT
CDR3aa: CASSRGLAGGSSTDTQYF
v_gene: TRBV5-6
abundance: once
d_gene: TRBD2
j_gene: TRBJ2-3

CDR3nt: TGCAGCGCCGGACTAGCGGACTCCTACAATGAGCAGTTCTTC
CDR3aa: CSAGLADSYNEQFF
v_gene: TRBV29-1
abundance: .
d_gene: TRBD2
j_gene: TRBJ2-1

CDR3nt: TGTGCCAGCAGCCGGACAGCAACTAATGAAAAACTGTTTTTT
CDR3aa: CASSRTATNEKLFF
v_gene: TRBV9
abundance: few
d_gene: .
j_gene: TRBJ1-4

CDR3nt: TGCGCCAGCAGCCAAGAATGGTCGGCTAGCGGGATGTACGAGCAGTACTTC
CDR3aa: CASSQEWSASGMYEQYF
v_gene: TRBV4-3
abundance: .
d_gene: TRBD2
j_gene: TRBJ2-7

CDR3nt: TGTGCCAGACGGAGTTGTCCCCTCCACTTT
CDR3aa: CARRSCPLHF
v_gene: TRBV21-1
abundance: .
d_gene: .
j_gene: TRBJ1-6

CDR3nt: TGTGCCAGCAGCCTCGGACAGGGCCTTTGGGGCTACACCTTC
CDR3aa: CASSLGQGLWGYTF
v_gene: TRBV13
abundance: .
d_gene: TRBD1
j_gene: TRBJ1-2

CDR3nt: TGTGCCAGCGCGAACAGGGGGCGCGTCTATGGCTACACCTTC
CDR3aa: CASANRGRVYGYTF
v_gene: TRBV27
abundance: few
d_gene: TRBD1
j_gene: TRBJ1-2

CDR3nt: TGTGCCAGCAGCCCGCAGCGGGGGGAGACTTACGAGCAGTACTTC
CDR3aa: CASSPQRGETYEQYF
v_gene: TRBV7-2
abundance: .
d_gene: TRBD2
j_gene: TRBJ2-7

CDR3nt: TGTGCCTGGAATAGGGGAGGGCCGATGAACACTGAAGCTTTCTTT
CDR3aa: CAWNRGGPMNTEAFF
v_gene: TRBV30
abundance: .
d_gene: .
j_gene: TRBJ1-1

CDR3nt: TGTGCCAGCAGCCGTAAACCGGGACAGAGCAATGAAAAACTGTTTTTT
CDR3aa: CASSRKPGQSNEKLFF
v_gene: TRBV11-3
abundance: .
d_gene: TRBD1
j_gene: TRBJ1-4

CDR3nt: TGTGCCAGCAGTGAGGGACAGGCCGGGGAGCTGTTTTTT
CDR3aa: CASSEGQAGELFF
v_gene: TRBV6-4
abundance: .
d_gene: TRBD1
j_gene: TRBJ2-2

CDR3nt: TGTGCCAGCAGTGAAGGAGCGGATAACTATGGCTACACCTTC
CDR3aa: CASSEGADNYGYTF
v_gene: TRBV6-4
abundance: .
d_gene: .
j_gene: TRBJ1-2

CDR3nt: TGCGCCAGCAGCTTGGGGGGGCCCGACAGGGCGGACGAGCAGTACTTC
CDR3aa: CASSLGGPDRADEQYF
v_gene: TRBV5-1
abundance: .
d_gene: TRBD1
j_gene: TRBJ2-7

CDR3nt: TGTGCCTGGGGACTAGCGGGGGGACAGCGAGAGACCCAGTACTTC
CDR3aa: CAWGLAGGQRETQYF
v_gene: TRBV30
abundance: .
d_gene: TRBD2
j_gene: TRBJ2-5

CDR3nt: TGTGCCAGCAGTGTTCAGGGGTGGACCGGGGAGCTGTTTTTT
CDR3aa: CASSVQGWTGELFF
v_gene: TRBV6-4
abundance: .
d_gene: .
j_gene: TRBJ2-2

CDR3nt: TGCGCCAGCAGCCAACCACCAGAGGGAAACCGAGTAAAACTGTTTTTT
CDR3aa: CASSQPPEGNRVKLFF
v_gene: TRBV4-1
abundance: once
d_gene: .
j_gene: TRBJ1-4

CDR3nt: TGTGCCAGCGGAAGAAGGGGGCTCCAAGAGACCCAGTACTTC
CDR3aa: CASGRRGLQETQYF
v_gene: TRBV6-1
abundance: .
d_gene: TRBD1
j_gene: TRBJ2-5

CDR3nt: TGTGCCAGCAGTTACGCGCCTTTCGGGGAGCTGTTTTTT
CDR3aa: CASSYAPFGELFF
v_gene: TRBV6-5
abundance: .
d_gene: .
j_gene: TRBJ2-2

CDR3nt: TGTGCCAGCAGTTACTCTACGGGGAACGAGCAGTACTTC
CDR3aa: CASSYSTGNEQYF
v_gene: TRBV6-6
abundance: few
d_gene: .
j_gene: TRBJ2-7

CDR3nt: TGCGCCAGCAGCCAAGAAAGGACAGGGTCACGGGAGCAGTTCTTC
CDR3aa: CASSQERTGSREQFF
v_gene: TRBV4-3
abundance: .
d_gene: TRBD1
j_gene: TRBJ2-1

CDR3nt: TGTGCCAGTCTTCACAGTTTGGGTGGCTACACCTTC
CDR3aa: CASLHSLGGYTF
v_gene: TRBV30
abundance: .
d_gene: .
j_gene: TRBJ1-2

CDR3nt: TGCAGTGCCTGGGGGGGGAGACCCCAGTACTTC
CDR3aa: CSAWGGRPQYF
v_gene: TRBV20-1
abundance: .
d_gene: TRBD2
j_gene: TRBJ2-5

CDR3nt: TGTGCCAGCAGTCCCTTAAGGGGAAAATACGAGCAGTACTTC
CDR3aa: CASSPLRGKYEQYF
v_gene: TRBV28
abundance: .
d_gene: .
j_gene: TRBJ2-7

CDR3nt: TGTGCCAGCTACCCCCAGGGGGCTCATGGCTACACCTTC
CDR3aa: CASYPQGAHGYTF
v_gene: TRBV28
abundance: .
d_gene: TRBD1
j_gene: TRBJ1-2

CDR3nt: TGTGCCACCCTCGGGGGGAAGCCGGGGTATGGCTACACCTTC
CDR3aa: CATLGGKPGYGYTF
v_gene: TRBV28
abundance: .
d_gene: .
j_gene: TRBJ1-2

CDR3nt: TGCGCCAGCAGCTTGTATGAGACAGGGGGTTATACCGGGGAGCTGTTTTTT
CDR3aa: CASSLYETGGYTGELFF
v_gene: TRBV5-1
abundance: .
d_gene: TRBD1
j_gene: TRBJ2-2

CDR3nt: TGTGCCACCATCCCCGGACAGAGGCAAGAGACCCAGTACTTC
CDR3aa: CATIPGQRQETQYF
v_gene: TRBV28
abundance: .
d_gene: .
j_gene: TRBJ2-5

CDR3nt: TGCGCCAGCAGTGAGGCCAGCGGGAGGGGGTACAATGAGCAGTTCTTC
CDR3aa: CASSEASGRGYNEQFF
v_gene: TRBV10-2
abundance: few
d_gene: TRBD2
j_gene: TRBJ2-1

CDR3nt: TGTGCCAGTAACCCGGGACTAGCGGTTACCTACGAGCAGTACTTC
CDR3aa: CASNPGLAVTYEQYF
v_gene: TRBV19
abundance: .
d_gene: TRBD2
j_gene: TRBJ2-7

CDR3nt: TGTGCCAGCAGCTTGGGGCCCCAGGACTCTGGAAACACCATATATTTT
CDR3aa: CASSLGPQDSGNTIYF
v_gene: TRBV5-4
abundance: .
d_gene: .
j_gene: TRBJ1-3

CDR3nt: TGTGCCAGCAGTTTATCGACCGGGTACGAGCAGTACTTC
CDR3aa: CASSLSTGYEQYF
v_gene: TRBV27
abundance: once
d_gene: .
j_gene: TRBJ2-7

CDR3nt: TGCGCCAGCAGCTTGGGAGGTAGCGGCTACAATGAGCAGTTCTTC
CDR3aa: CASSLGGSGYNEQFF
v_gene: TRBV5-1
abundance: .
d_gene: .
j_gene: TRBJ2-1

CDR3nt: TGTGCCAGTAGTTTCGGGACTAGCGGGGCCTACGAGCAGTACTTC
CDR3aa: CASSFGTSGAYEQYF
v_gene: TRBV19
abundance: .
d_gene: TRBD2
j_gene: TRBJ2-7

CDR3nt: TGTGCCAGCAGCTTAGGACTAGCGGGAAACCGGGGCTACGAGCAGTACTTC
CDR3aa: CASSLGLAGNRGYEQYF
v_gene: TRBV11-2
abundance: .
d_gene: TRBD2
j_gene: TRBJ2-7